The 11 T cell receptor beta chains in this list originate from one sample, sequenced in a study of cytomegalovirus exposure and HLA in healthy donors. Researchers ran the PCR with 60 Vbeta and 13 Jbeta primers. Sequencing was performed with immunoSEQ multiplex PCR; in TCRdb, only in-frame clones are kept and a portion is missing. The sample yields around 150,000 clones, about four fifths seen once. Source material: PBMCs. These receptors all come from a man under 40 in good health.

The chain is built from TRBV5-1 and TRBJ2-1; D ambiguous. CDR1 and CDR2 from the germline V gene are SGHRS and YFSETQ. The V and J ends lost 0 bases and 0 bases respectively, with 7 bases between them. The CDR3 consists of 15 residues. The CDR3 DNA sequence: TGCGCCAGCAGCTTGGCTGCTAGCTCCTACAATGAGCAGTTCTTC. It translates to CASSLAASSYNEQFF.

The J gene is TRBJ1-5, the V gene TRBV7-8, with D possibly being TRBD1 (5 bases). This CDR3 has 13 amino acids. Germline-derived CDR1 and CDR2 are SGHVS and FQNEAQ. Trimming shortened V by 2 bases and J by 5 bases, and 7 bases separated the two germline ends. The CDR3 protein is CASSLQQDQPQHF. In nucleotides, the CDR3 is TGTGCCAGCAGCTTACAACAGGATCAGCCCCAGCATTTT.

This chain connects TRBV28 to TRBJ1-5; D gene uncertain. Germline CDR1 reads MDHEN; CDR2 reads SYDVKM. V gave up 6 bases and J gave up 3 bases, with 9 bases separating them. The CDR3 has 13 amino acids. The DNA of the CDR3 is TGTGCCAGCAGGTCCGGGGACAATCAGCCCCAGCATTTT. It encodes CASRSGDNQPQHF.

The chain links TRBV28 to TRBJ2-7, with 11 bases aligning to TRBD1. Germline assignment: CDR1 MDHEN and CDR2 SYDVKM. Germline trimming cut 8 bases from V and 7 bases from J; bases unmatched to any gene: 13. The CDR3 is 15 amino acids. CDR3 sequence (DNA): TGTGCCAGCTGGGGGGGGGACAGGGGGGTGGGGGAGCAGTACTTC. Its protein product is CASWGGDRGVGEQYF. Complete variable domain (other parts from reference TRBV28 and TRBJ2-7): DVKVTQSSRYLVKRTGEKVFLECVQDMDHENMFWYRQDPGLGLRLIYFSYDVKMKEKGDIPEGYSVSREKKERFSLILESASTNQTSMYLCASWGGDRGVGEQYFGPGTRLTVT.

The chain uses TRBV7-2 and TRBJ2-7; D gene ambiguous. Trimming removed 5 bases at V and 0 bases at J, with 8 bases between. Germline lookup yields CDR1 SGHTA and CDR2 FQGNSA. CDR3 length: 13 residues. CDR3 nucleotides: TGTGCCAGCAGCCCTCCTCTCTCCTACGAGCAGTACTTC. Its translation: CASSPPLSYEQYF. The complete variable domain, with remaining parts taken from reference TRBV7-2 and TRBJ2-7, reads GAGVSQSPSNKVTEKGKDVELRCDPISGHTALYWYRQSLGQGLEFLIYFQGNSAPDKSGLPSDRFSAERTGGSVSTLTIQRTQQEDSAVYLCASSPPLSYEQYFGPGTRLTVT.

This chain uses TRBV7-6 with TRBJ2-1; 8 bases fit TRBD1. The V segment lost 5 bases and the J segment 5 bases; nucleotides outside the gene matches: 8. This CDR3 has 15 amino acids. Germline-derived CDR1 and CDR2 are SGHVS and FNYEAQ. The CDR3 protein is CASSTRTGYNNEQFF. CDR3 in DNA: TGTGCCAGCAGCACCCGGACAGGGTATAACAATGAGCAGTTCTTC.

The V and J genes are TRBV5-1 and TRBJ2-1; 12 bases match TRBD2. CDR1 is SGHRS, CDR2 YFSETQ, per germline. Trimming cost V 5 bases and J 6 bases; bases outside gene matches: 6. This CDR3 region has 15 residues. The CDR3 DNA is TGCGCCAGCAGGGCGGGACTAGCGGGCTCCAATGAGCAGTTCTTC. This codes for CASRAGLAGSNEQFF. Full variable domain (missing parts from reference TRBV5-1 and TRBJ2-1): KAGVTQTPRYLIKTRGQQVTLSCSPISGHRSVSWYQQTPGQGLQFLFEYFSETQRNKGNFPGRFSGRQFSNSRSEMNVSTLELGDSALYLCASRAGLAGSNEQFFGPGTRLTVL.

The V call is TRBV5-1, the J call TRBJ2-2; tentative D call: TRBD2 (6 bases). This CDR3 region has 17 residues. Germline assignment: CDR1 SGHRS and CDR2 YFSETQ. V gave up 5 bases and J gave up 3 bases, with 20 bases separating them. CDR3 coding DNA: TGCGCCAGCAGTACGGGGAACGGGAGATTATACACCGGGGAGCTGTTTTTT. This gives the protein CASSTGNGRLYTGELFF.

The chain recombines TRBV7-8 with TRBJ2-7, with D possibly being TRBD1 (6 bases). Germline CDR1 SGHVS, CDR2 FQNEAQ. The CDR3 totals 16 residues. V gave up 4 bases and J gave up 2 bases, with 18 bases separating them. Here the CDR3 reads CASSSPPQGLAYEQYF. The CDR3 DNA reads TGTGCCAGCAGCTCCCCCCCGCAGGGGTTAGCCTACGAGCAGTACTTC.

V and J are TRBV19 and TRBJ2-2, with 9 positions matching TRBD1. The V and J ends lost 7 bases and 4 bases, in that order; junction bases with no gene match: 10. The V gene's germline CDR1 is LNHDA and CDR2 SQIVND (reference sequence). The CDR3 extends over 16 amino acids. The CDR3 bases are TGTGCCAGTACCCCCCTCGGGACAGGGACCACCGGGGAGCTGTTTTTT. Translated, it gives CASTPLGTGTTGELFF.

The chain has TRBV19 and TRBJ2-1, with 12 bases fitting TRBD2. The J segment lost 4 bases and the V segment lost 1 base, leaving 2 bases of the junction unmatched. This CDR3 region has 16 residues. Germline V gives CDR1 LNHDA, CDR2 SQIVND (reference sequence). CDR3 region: CASSIGGTSGYNEQFF. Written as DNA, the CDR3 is TGTGCCAGTAGTATAGGTGGGACTAGCGGGTACAATGAGCAGTTCTTC.